The 6 T cell receptor beta chains in this list originate from one sample, sequenced in a study of T-cell memory formation after mild COVID-19. Each CDR3 protein gets one entry after TCRdb re-called the 5' RACE reads with MiXCR. This table has fewer than 140,000 distinct CDR3 sequences, over 15% appearing once. The sequencing input was PBMCs or a T cell subset sorted from them (not recorded which). The receptor set was obtained from an adult woman who had mild COVID-19 (a few samples of this study predate the infection). Cell type and time point are not known.

The chain uses TRBV10-3 and TRBJ2-3; 9 bases line up with TRBD2. The J segment lost 0 bases and the V segment lost 8 bases, leaving 6 bases of the junction unmatched. CDR1 and CDR2 from the germline V gene are ENHRY and SYGVKD. The CDR3 extends over 15 amino acids. The CDR3 coding sequence is TGTGCCATCCTGACTAGCGGCGGCAGCACAGATACGCAGTATTTT. It specifies CAILTSGGSTDTQYF.

The table lists this clonotype with a few counts. The J gene is TRBJ2-2, the V gene TRBV6-5, with D possibly TRBD1 on 5 matching bases. The CDR3 covers 14 residues. Trimming took off 7 bases at V and 6 bases at J, with 15 bases between the two ends. Germline loops: CDR1 MNHEY, CDR2 SVGAGI. The CDR3 region is CASNPGTGSGELFF. The CDR3 DNA sequence: TGTGCCAGCAATCCTGGAACAGGTTCCGGGGAGCTGTTTTTT.

The V and J genes are TRBV9 and TRBJ2-5; D perhaps matches TRBD2 (6 bases). This CDR3 is 17 amino acids long. Per the germline V gene, CDR1 is SGDLS and CDR2 is YYNGEE. Trimming pared 2 bases from V and 2 bases from J, leaving 19 bases between. CDR3 region: CASSVPSAGGLQETQYF. DNA of the CDR3: TGTGCCAGCAGCGTCCCTAGCGCTGGGGGTTTGCAAGAGACCCAGTACTTC.

This clonotype was counted ten times or more. The chain recombines TRBV5-8 with TRBJ2-2; 8 bases agree with TRBD2. Unmatched junction bases numbered 9, after V lost 0 bases and J lost 8 bases. The CDR3 extends over 16 amino acids. The germline CDR1 and CDR2 sequences are SGHTS and YDEGEE. The CDR3 protein is CASSLEAGDWRGELFF. The CDR3 bases are TGTGCCAGCAGCTTGGAAGCGGGGGACTGGAGGGGGGAGCTGTTTTTT.

The chain uses TRBV4-3 and TRBJ2-7, with a possible D match to TRBD2 (6 bases). This CDR3 is 16 amino acids long. The V and J ends lost 0 bases and 3 bases respectively, with 15 bases between them. CDR1 and CDR2 (germline): LGHNA, YSLEER. The CDR3, as DNA: TGCGCCAGCAGCCAAGAATTTGACGGGAGTAACTACGAGCAGTACTTC. Protein: CASSQEFDGSNYEQYF.

In this sample, this clonotype turned up a few times. This rearrangement joins TRBV2 to TRBJ1-2; maybe TRBD1 (5 bases). Trimming took 10 bases from V and 3 from J, leaving 15 bases between them. Germline values: CDR1 SNHLY, CDR2 FYNNEI. The CDR3 spans 13 residues. CDR3 amino acids: CANEGWGDYGYTF. The CDR3 nucleotides read TGTGCCAACGAGGGGTGGGGAGACTATGGCTACACCTTC.